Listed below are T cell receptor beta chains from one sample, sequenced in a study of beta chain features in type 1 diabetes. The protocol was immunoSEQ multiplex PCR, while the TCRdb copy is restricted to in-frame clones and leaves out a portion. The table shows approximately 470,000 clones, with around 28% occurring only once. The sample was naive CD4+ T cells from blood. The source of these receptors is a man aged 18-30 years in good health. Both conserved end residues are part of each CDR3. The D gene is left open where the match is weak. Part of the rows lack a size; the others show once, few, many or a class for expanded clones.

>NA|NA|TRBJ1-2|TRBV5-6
TGTGCCAGCAGCGGCGGACCTAACTATGGCTACACCTTC
CASSGGPNYGYTF
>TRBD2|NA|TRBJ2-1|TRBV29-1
TGCAGCGTTGGGGGGCTAGCGGGACTCCCCCCCCACAATGAGCAGTTCTTC
CSVGGLAGLPPHNEQFF
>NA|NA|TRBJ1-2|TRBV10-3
TGTGCCATCAGTGAGATGACCGACGGGATCTATGGCTACACCTTC
CAISEMTDGIYGYTF
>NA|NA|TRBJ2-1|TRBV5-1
TGCGCCAGCAGCTTTTTAGTGAATGAAAATGAGCAGTTCTTC
CASSFLVNENEQFF
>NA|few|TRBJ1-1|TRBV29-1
TGCAGCGTTGGGAGGGTTTTGAGCACTGAAGCTTTCTTT
CSVGRVLSTEAFF
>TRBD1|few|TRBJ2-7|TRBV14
TGTGCCAGCAGCCTTTGGACAGGTTCCTACGAGCAGTACTTC
CASSLWTGSYEQYF
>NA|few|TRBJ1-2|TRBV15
TGTGCCACCAGCAGACCCGGCAGGGAGGTCGGGGGCTACACCTTC
CATSRPGREVGGYTF
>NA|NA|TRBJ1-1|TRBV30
TGTGCCTGGAGTGTGACCGTCAACACTGAAGCTTTCTTT
CAWSVTVNTEAFF
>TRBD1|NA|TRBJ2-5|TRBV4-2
TGTGCCAGCAGCCTTACAGGGGACGAGACCCAGTACTTC
CASSLTGDETQYF
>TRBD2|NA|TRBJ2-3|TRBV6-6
TGTGCCAGCACCCTAGCGGGAGGCACAGATACGCAGTATTTT
CASTLAGGTDTQYF
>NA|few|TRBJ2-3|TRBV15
TGTGCCACCAGGAGTGTACAGGGCACAGATACGCAGTATTTT
CATRSVQGTDTQYF
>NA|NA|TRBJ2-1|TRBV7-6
TGTGCCAGCAGCTTAGGAAACTCGGGACTCCACTACAATGAGCAGTTCTTC
CASSLGNSGLHYNEQFF
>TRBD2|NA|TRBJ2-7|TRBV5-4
TGTGCCAGCAGCTCCATGACTAGCGGGAGTTACGAGCAGTACTTC
CASSSMTSGSYEQYF
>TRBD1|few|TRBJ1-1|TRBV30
TGTGCCTTAACAGGGGAAGGAGCTTTCTTT
CALTGEGAFF
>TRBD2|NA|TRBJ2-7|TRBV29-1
TGCAGCGTGGAAGACGCGGGGGTCACCGAGCAGTACTTC
CSVEDAGVTEQYF
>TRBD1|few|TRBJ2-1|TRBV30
TGTGCCTGGAGCCACCTCCTCCCTCGGACAGGAATCAATGAGCAGTTCTTC
CAWSHLLPRTGINEQFF
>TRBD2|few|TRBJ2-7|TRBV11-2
TGTGCCAGCAGCTTACTAGCGGGAGTACCCGAGCAGTACTTC
CASSLLAGVPEQYF
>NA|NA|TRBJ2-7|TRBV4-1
TGCGCCAGCAGCCAAGATCGGTACGAGCAGTACTTC
CASSQDRYEQYF
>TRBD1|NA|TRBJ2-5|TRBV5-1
TGCGCCAGCAGCTTGACAGGGGAAGAGACCCAGTACTTC
CASSLTGEETQYF
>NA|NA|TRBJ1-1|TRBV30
TGTGCCTGGAGGGACGGAGAAAACACTGAAGCTTTCTTT
CAWRDGENTEAFF
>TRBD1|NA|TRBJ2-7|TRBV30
TGTGCCTGGAGTGTAGGGACAGACTACGAGCAGTACTTC
CAWSVGTDYEQYF
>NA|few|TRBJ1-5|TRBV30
TGTGCCTGGAGTTATACTTCCCAGCTGGCCCAGCATTTT
CAWSYTSQLAQHF
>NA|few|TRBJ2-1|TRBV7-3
TGTGCCAGCAGCTTAAGGGCCCCTAGCAATGAGCAGTTCTTC
CASSLRAPSNEQFF
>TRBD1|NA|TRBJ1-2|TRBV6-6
TGTGCCAGCAGTTGGACAGGATGGGAAGGCTACACCTTC
CASSWTGWEGYTF
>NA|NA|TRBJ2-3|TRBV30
TGTGCCTGGGCGGGGAGCACAGATACGCAGTATTTT
CAWAGSTDTQYF
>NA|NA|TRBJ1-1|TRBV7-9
TGTGCCAGCAGCTTGATGGCTGAAGCTTTCTTT
CASSLMAEAFF